This T cell receptor (beta chain) was identified in a study of T cell clonotyping in hematopoietic cell transplantation. The table came from immunoSEQ multiplex PCR; TCRdb's copy has only in-frame clones and leaves some out. Of 5,000 to 6,000 clones detected, around three quarters appear once; the ten largest clones hold 21%. The CDR3 is 14 residues long. Germline V gene sequence: CDR1 SQVTM, CDR2 ANQGSEA. Trimming removed 3 bases from V and 5 bases from J; junction bases left unmatched: 9. This specimen was peripheral blood mononuclear cells, taken 100 days after allogeneic stem cell transplant. This sequence originates from a male patient between 60 and 69 years old who had an allogeneic stem cell transplant, so T cells may come from the graft donor. Some clones in this sample may be carry-over from other donors' samples. This chain uses TRBV29-1 with TRBJ2-5, with 7 bases fitting TRBD1. The chain's CDR3 is CSVEKLGGRETQYF. The CDR3 DNA reads as TGCAGCGTTGAGAAATTAGGGGGCAGGGAGACCCAGTACTTC. The variable domain in full, with the rest retrieved from reference TRBV29-1 and TRBJ2-5, is SAVISQKPSRDICQRGTSLTIQCQVDSQVTMMFWYRQQPGQSLTLIATANQGSEATYESGFVIDKFPISRPNLTFSTLTVSNMSPEDSSIYLCSVEKLGGRETQYFGPGTRLLVL.